The 27 T cell receptor beta chains reported below all come from one sample, sequenced in a study of cytomegalovirus exposure and HLA in healthy donors (dated by TCRdb to 2016 to 2017). The library was made by the immunoSEQ multiplex PCR assay. For the multiplex PCR, a mixture combining 60 forward primers for TCR Vbeta segments and 13 reverse primers for TCR Jbeta segments was used. The source is immuneACCESS, and TCRdb retained only in-frame sequences with V and J called. Part of the clones is not carried over; for the studies checked, unresolved V genes explain less than half of this, and the remainder is unexplained. Across this sample there are under 200,000 clones, with around 80% seen only once. The ten most abundant clones make up 5% to 7% of the sample. Sequenced: PBMCs. The receptors were sampled from a man aged 50 to 59 in good health and CMV-seropositive.

The sample holds many counts of this clone. Other DNA sequences from this sample encode an identical CDR3 as well. The chain is built from TRBV6-5 and TRBJ1-5; D is perhaps TRBD1 (5 bases). The CDR3 is made up of 15 amino acids. V dropped 0 bases and J dropped 5 bases, with 11 bases sitting between them. The germline gives CDR1 MNHEY, CDR2 SVGAGI. Written as DNA, the CDR3 is TGTGCCAGCAGTTACTCGAGCAGGGAAGATCAGCCCCAGCATTTT. This codes for CASSYSSREDQPQHF.

The chain couples TRBV5-1 to TRBJ2-5; 8 positions agree with TRBD1. The CDR3 has 14 residues. In germline, CDR1 is SGHRS, CDR2 YFSETQ. Trimming removed 4 bases from V and 1 base from J; junction bases left unmatched: 3. The CDR3 here is CASSQGQGQETQYF. Written as DNA, the CDR3 is TGCGCCAGCAGCCAAGGACAGGGCCAAGAGACCCAGTACTTC.

This clone was counted only a few times. J is TRBJ1-5 and V is TRBV7-9; no clear D. V was pared by 4 bases and J by 9 bases, with 22 bases between. Germline values: CDR1 SEHNR, CDR2 FQNEAQ (reference sequence). This CDR3 has 16 residues. CDR3 amino acids: CASSSSASGLVGPQHF. CDR3 DNA: TGTGCCAGCAGCTCCTCGGCTTCGGGGTTGGTAGGGCCCCAGCATTTT. The full variable domain, completed using reference TRBV7-9 and TRBJ1-5, is DTGVSQNPRHKITKRGQNVTFRCDPISEHNRLYWYRQTLGQGPEFLTYFQNEAQLEKSRLLSDRFSAERPKGSFSTLEIQRTEQGDSAMYLCASSSSASGLVGPQHFGDGTRLSIL.

This clone was seen a handful of times. V and J are TRBV16 and TRBJ1-1; D is unresolved. This CDR3 is built from 15 residues. The germline V and J ends were trimmed by 1 base and 0 bases, with 9 bases remaining between them. Germline CDR1 reads KGHSY; CDR2 reads FQNENV. The DNA for the CDR3 is TGTGCCAGCAGCCAATTAGCGAACCTGAACACTGAAGCTTTCTTT. Translated, it gives CASSQLANLNTEAFF.

The rearrangement links TRBV2 to TRBJ2-3; TRBD2 matches 12 bases. CDR1 is SNHLY and CDR2 is FYNNEI in the germline V gene. The junction had 4 bases not matched to a gene; V was cut back by 5 bases and J by 4 bases. This CDR3 contains 15 residues. The CDR3 bases are TGTGCCAGCAGTCGACTAGCGGGAGCCCCAGATACGCAGTATTTT. Translating it yields CASSRLAGAPDTQYF.

In this sample, this clone turned up once. The chain recombines TRBV6-6 with TRBJ1-4, with unresolved D. The CDR3 covers 14 residues. Germline values: CDR1 MNHNY, CDR2 SVGAGI (reference sequence). V lost 4 bases and J 8 bases, leaving 14 bases between the germline ends. Here the CDR3 DNA reads TGTGCCAGCAGTTCCCCAACGGAGAGGGAAAAACTGTTTTTT. Its translation: CASSSPTEREKLFF.

V usage is TRBV6-5 and J usage is TRBJ1-1; D is unresolved. The V end lost 2 bases, the J end lost 3 bases, and 7 bases lay between the germline ends. The CDR3 has 13 amino acids. CDR1 MNHEY and CDR2 SVGAGI come from the germline V gene. CDR3 amino acids: CASSYPLHTEAFF. DNA for the CDR3: TGTGCCAGCAGTTACCCTCTTCACACTGAAGCTTTCTTT.

The rearrangement links TRBV11-2 to TRBJ2-2, with D possibly matching TRBD2 (5 bases). Trimming removed 5 bases from V and 4 bases from J, with 11 bases in between. The CDR3 runs 14 residues. Germline lookup yields CDR1 SGHAT and CDR2 FQNNGV. CDR3 DNA sequence: TGTGCCAGCAGCAGAGCCGCGGGCACCGGGGAGCTGTTTTTT. The encoded protein is CASSRAAGTGELFF.

The chain carries TRBV10-2 and TRBJ2-3; D is uncertain. Per germline, CDR1 WSHSY and CDR2 SAAADI. The CDR3 is 11 residues long. V lost 5 bases and J 6 bases, leaving 6 bases between the germline ends. The chain's CDR3 is CASSHADTQYF. In DNA form, the CDR3 reads TGCGCCAGCAGTCACGCGGATACGCAGTATTTT.

The chain combines TRBV19 with TRBJ2-1; D may be TRBD1 (6 bases). CDR3 size: 14 residues. Trimming left V 5 bases short and J 8 bases short, with 16 bases between. The V gene's germline CDR1 is LNHDA and CDR2 SQIVND (reference sequence). CDR3 region: CASSEVRGRDEQFF. The DNA for the CDR3 is TGTGCCAGTAGTGAGGTCAGGGGCAGGGATGAGCAGTTCTTC. Filled out from reference TRBV19 and TRBJ2-1, the complete variable domain reads DGGITQSPKYLFRKEGQNVTLSCEQNLNHDAMYWYRQDPGQGLRLIYYSQIVNDFQKGDIAEGYSVSREKKESFPLTVTSAQKNPTAFYLCASSEVRGRDEQFFGPGTRLTVL.

This chain joins TRBV7-8 and TRBJ2-7; a possible D gene is TRBD1 (5 bases). Germline V gives CDR1 SGHVS, CDR2 FQNEAQ. CDR3 length: 15 residues. Trimming took off 4 bases at V and 6 bases at J, with 19 bases between the two ends. The CDR3 bases are TGTGCCAGCAGCTCCCCCGGCGGCAGGGTCCCCGAGCAGTACTTC. Protein: CASSSPGGRVPEQYF.

The V and J genes are TRBV27 and TRBJ1-4; 9 positions agree with TRBD1. This CDR3 has 14 residues. The germline gives CDR1 MNHEY, CDR2 SMNVEV (reference sequence). V lost 6 bases, J lost 7 bases, and 6 bases stayed unmatched. The CDR3 nucleotides are TGTGCCAGCAGGAGGACAGGGGAAGGTGAAAAACTGTTTTTT. Protein product: CASRRTGEGEKLFF.

The chain is built from TRBV5-1 and TRBJ2-7, with 7 positions matching TRBD2. J gave up 2 bases and V 3 bases, and 5 bases lay outside the gene matches. The CDR3 is 14 amino acids. Per germline, CDR1 SGHRS and CDR2 YFSETQ. The CDR3 here is CASSYSGTTYEQYV. The CDR3 DNA sequence: TGCGCCAGCAGCTACTCGGGGACTACCTACGAGCAGTACGTC.

This clone was picked up one time. The chain carries TRBV6-5 and TRBJ2-2; 11 nucleotides align to TRBD2. Losses at the gene ends were 4 bases for V and 7 bases for J; bases not matched to a gene: 8. CDR3 length: 16 amino acids. In germline, CDR1 is MNHEY, CDR2 SVGAGI. The CDR3 DNA sequence: TGTGCCAGCAGTTCAGTAGCGGGGGGGCCGGTCGGGGAGCTGTTTTTT. Residues: CASSSVAGGPVGELFF.

The rearrangement joins TRBV4-1 to TRBJ1-4; D ambiguous. CDR1 is MGHRA, CDR2 YSYEKL, per germline. This CDR3 contains 14 residues. V was shortened by 1 base and J by 3 bases, with 6 bases between the two germline ends. This CDR3 is CASSQGEANEKLFF. For the CDR3, the DNA is TGCGCCAGCAGCCAAGGAGAAGCTAATGAAAAACTGTTTTTT.

As for this clone: Distinct nucleotide sequences in the sample also encode this CDR3. This chain links TRBV7-9 with TRBJ2-7; 8 bases match TRBD1. V trimming: 3 bases; J trimming: 7 bases; junction bases outside the gene matches: 8. This CDR3 has 14 amino acids. CDR1 and CDR2 from the germline V gene are SEHNR and FQNEAQ (reference sequence). CDR3 in amino acids: CASSLGSGGFEQYV. CDR3 coding DNA: TGTGCCAGCAGCTTGGGATCAGGGGGCTTTGAGCAGTACGTC.

The V and J genes are TRBV7-2 and TRBJ2-3; 7 bases are a match to TRBD1. This CDR3 is 16 amino acids long. Germline values: CDR1 SGHTA, CDR2 FQGNSA. The V segment lost 3 bases and the J segment 2 bases; nucleotides outside the gene matches: 8. The CDR3 bases are TGTGCCAGCAGCTTCTGGACAGGTCCGAACACAGATACGCAGTATTTT. It codes for CASSFWTGPNTDTQYF.

This clone was detected once. The gene calls are TRBV6-5 and TRBJ2-1; 10 bases match TRBD2. Germline-derived CDR1 and CDR2 are MNHEY and SVGAGI. J gave up 7 bases and V 4 bases, and 7 bases lay outside the gene matches. The CDR3 length is 15 residues. The CDR3 here is CASSSAGGPDNEQFF. The CDR3 DNA reads as TGTGCCAGCAGTTCAGCGGGAGGGCCAGATAATGAGCAGTTCTTC.

This chain joins TRBV5-6 and TRBJ2-7; TRBD1 might be the D (6 bases). Germline assignment: CDR1 SGHDT and CDR2 YYEEEE. The V and J ends lost 0 bases and 2 bases respectively, with 15 bases between them. The CDR3 has 16 residues. CDR3 coding DNA: TGTGCCAGCAGCTTGGTGGGATCCAGGGACACCTACGAGCAGTACTTC. Translation gives CASSLVGSRDTYEQYF.

The chain has TRBV18 and TRBJ2-1; perhaps TRBD2 as D (7 bases). Trimming removed 6 bases from V and 7 bases from J, with 13 bases in between. Per germline, CDR1 KGHSH and CDR2 LQKENI. The CDR3 consists of 13 residues. The CDR3 coding sequence is TGTGCCAGCTCTCCAGGGGAGGGTAATGAGCAGTTCTTC. Protein sequence: CASSPGEGNEQFF.

This clone was found a few times. The chain joins TRBV5-6 to TRBJ1-4; 9 bases fit TRBD1. The CDR3 consists of 18 residues. Per germline, CDR1 SGHDT and CDR2 YYEEEE. With 0 bases clipped from V and 4 bases from J, the junction kept 10 bases outside the gene matches. In nucleotides, the CDR3 is TGTGCCAGCAGCTTGGGGGATTGGGGACAGGGCTTTAATGAAAAACTGTTTTTT. As protein: CASSLGDWGQGFNEKLFF.

V is TRBV7-8 and J is TRBJ2-7; 13 positions match TRBD2. The ends lost 0 bases at V and 3 bases at J; junction bases unmatched: 5. The CDR3 sequence is 17 residues long. The germline CDR1 and CDR2 sequences are SGHVS and FQNEAQ. The CDR3 loop reads CASSLAPTSGGLYEQYF. The CDR3 DNA is TGTGCCAGCAGCTTAGCGCCGACTAGCGGGGGGCTCTACGAGCAGTACTTC.

The chain couples TRBV7-9 to TRBJ2-5; weak D call: TRBD2 (6 bases). Germline-derived CDR1 and CDR2 are SEHNR and FQNEAQ (reference sequence). The CDR3 is 13 amino acids. Deletions cut 5 bases from V and 5 bases from J, with 12 bases between. CDR3: CASSPGDFETQYF. The CDR3, as DNA: TGTGCCAGCAGCCCTGGGGACTTCGAGACCCAGTACTTC.

There are a few counts of this clone. The chain links TRBV6-5 to TRBJ1-3; D might be TRBD1 (5 bases). Deletions cut 4 bases from V and 0 bases from J, with 10 bases between. Per germline, CDR1 MNHEY and CDR2 SVGAGI. This CDR3 region has 15 residues. CDR3 loop: CASSSLRGSGNTIYF. The DNA for the CDR3 is TGTGCCAGCAGTTCCCTTAGGGGCTCTGGAAACACCATATATTTT.

The gene calls are TRBV7-2 and TRBJ2-3; tentative D call: TRBD1 (6 bases). Per germline, CDR1 SGHTA and CDR2 FQGNSA. Trimming stripped 5 bases from V and 4 bases from J, with 13 bases between. The length of the CDR3 is 14 residues. CDR3 residues: CASSGGRGADTQYF. For the CDR3, the DNA is TGTGCCAGCAGCGGGGGCCGAGGTGCAGATACGCAGTATTTT. Complete variable domain (other parts from reference TRBV7-2 and TRBJ2-3): GAGVSQSPSNKVTEKGKDVELRCDPISGHTALYWYRQSLGQGLEFLIYFQGNSAPDKSGLPSDRFSAERTGGSVSTLTIQRTQQEDSAVYLCASSGGRGADTQYFGPGTRLTVL.

This rearrangement joins TRBV4-1 to TRBJ2-3, with D tentatively TRBD2 (6 bases). Germline V gene data show CDR1 as MGHRA and CDR2 as YSYEKL. This CDR3 spans 15 amino acids. V lost 0 bases, J lost 7 bases, and 14 bases lay in between. DNA for the CDR3: TGCGCCAGCAGCCAAGAGGGTAGTCGGGGGAATACGCAGTATTTT. This encodes CASSQEGSRGNTQYF.

The chain employs TRBV7-8 and TRBJ1-6; 7 bases line up with TRBD1. The CDR3 consists of 16 residues. V gave up 5 bases and J gave up 7 bases; unmatched junction bases: 11. Germline-derived CDR1 and CDR2 are SGHVS and FQNEAQ. CDR3 nucleotides: TGTGCCAGCAGCCTAAGACAGACAGGGTACAATTCACCCCTCCACTTT. It yields the protein CASSLRQTGYNSPLHF.